This TCR beta chain is from a study of cytomegalovirus exposure and HLA in healthy donors (dated by TCRdb to about 2017). Regarding the study in general: According to an earlier analysis of a few hundred of the donors, 200 million or so T cells yielded 120 million or so unique TCR beta sequences and about 300 Gb of sequence data. Because of strong linkage in the cohort, five DR-DQ haplotypes were treated as single units for association and clustering. Typing coverage differed by locus: A, B, C, DRB1 and DQB1 were typed in roughly 620-630 donors, DQA1 in about 510, DPA1 in around 600, and DPB1 in around 490. Both class I and class II loci were covered by HLA typing, at four-digit resolution. Donor age, sex, ethnicity and CMV serostatus were compiled together with the repertoire data. In a later genetic analysis, genome-wide SNP genotypes for about 55% of the roughly 670 donors were used, and that subset was treated as a discovery cohort. To predict cytomegalovirus infection status, the study brought together high-throughput TCR immunosequencing, statistical association of individual TCRs with disease status, and machine learning. To decide whether each TCR beta V gene segment behaved as functional or pseudogenic, an earlier analysis of approximately 600 of the donors relied on high-throughput TCR beta sequencing. The study aimed to test whether cataloging public T cell receptors could reveal signatures of past pathogen exposure. Along with the approximately 700-subject first cohort, a separate validation cohort of around 120 different subjects was used. Rather than drawing on any new phenotypic data, the later analysis identified candidate immune exposures from TCR beta sequences and the way those sequences occurred across donors. A later analysis re-examined previously published TCR beta repertoires from just over 650 donors and added high-resolution HLA genotyping to investigate patterns of TCR occurrence. All discovery cohort repertoires had been generated on a single sequencing platform. Using immunosequencing, the study profiled T cell repertoires from about 650 subjects and related those repertoires to cytomegalovirus serostatus. Among the 398 genotyped donors, more than 70% belonged to the genetic ancestry cluster associated with self-reported Caucasian donors. On average, 235,054 unique TCR beta nucleotide sequences were sequenced per donor among a few hundred genotyped donors of the cohort, with around 19% of those sequences being non-productive. An early release that covered some 640 HLA-typed donors contained approximately 300 gigabases of sequencing data and about 84 million unique TCR sequences.

The cohort consisted of some 730 healthy bone marrow donors. Cohort members were all nominally healthy when sampled, although unrecorded immune exposures were likely present. The donor was CMV seropositive and was included in the group of 250 to 300 seropositive cohort members. A peripheral blood sample was provided by each donor, and peripheral blood mononuclear cells were used for TCR beta sequencing. The Qiagen DNeasy Blood Extraction Kit was used to extract genomic DNA from the blood cell samples. The library relied on the immunoSEQ multiplex PCR assay. The multiplex PCR relied on a mix of 60 forward primers for TCR Vbeta segments and 13 reverse primers for TCR Jbeta segments. The CDR3 region of rearranged TCR beta genes was amplified from genomic DNA by a multiplex PCR assay. On the Illumina HiSeq System, the amplified TCR beta libraries were sequenced as 87-base-pair reads. In the paper's pipeline: A later analysis counted about 80 million unique TCR beta chains across the 600 to 850 repertoires, and around 9.9 million of these chains were shared by at least two donors. To remove PCR and sequencing errors, raw reads were error-corrected and collapsed into unique sequences using a nearest-neighbor algorithm that merged closely related sequences. V, D and J gene segments were assigned by aligning CDR3 sequences to IMGT reference sequences. For a sequence to be retained, at least a six-nucleotide match to both a V gene segment and a J gene segment was required. A rearrangement was called productive if the CDR3 had no stop codons and remained in frame with V and J, and every other rearrangement was called non-productive. CDR3 was defined according to IMGT convention as the region running from the second conserved V-encoded cysteine to the conserved J-encoded phenylalanine. Sequences without an unambiguous match to a single V gene segment were excluded from the earlier analysis of a few hundred of the donors. In an earlier analysis of approximately 590 of the donors, V segments were called functional above 56.7% productive rearrangements and were called segregating when the between-donor standard deviation exceeded 5%. A statistical classification framework was built for diagnosing cytomegalovirus status from the catalog of TCR beta chain sequences. V and J gene assignment, in a later analysis, came from comparing TCR nucleotide sequences with IMGT/GENE-DB human TR gene sequences. The TCRdist pipeline was used in a later analysis to assign CDR3 sequences and most-parsimonious VDJ recombination scenarios. A later analysis defined each TCR beta chain by its CDR3 amino acid sequence plus V-gene family, and excluded reads lacking a unique V-gene family. To address suspected cross-contamination and a sequencing artifact, a later analysis removed roughly 580 highly shared, low-generation-probability nucleotide sequences. In a later analysis, a clonal expansion index for each public chain was calculated from normalized within-repertoire ranks of inferred template counts. A later analysis computed generation probabilities with a VDJ recombination model fitted to out-of-frame rearrangements, and checked the results against IGoR. A later analysis scored TCR-TCR, TCR-HLA and TCR-CMV co-occurrence with hypergeometric tests, applying a repertoire-size bias correction to TCR pairs. False discovery rates were estimated in a later analysis by permuting HLA or CMV assignments 20 times. In a later analysis, co-occurring TCRs were grouped with DBSCAN, and TCRdist sequence similarity was added when clustering was performed within HLA-allele-positive subsets. For co-occurrence clustering, repertoires with fewer than 30,000 or more than 120,000 public chains were excluded, along with roughly 5 repertoires with anomalous nucleotide sharing. As stored in TCRdb, this immuneACCESS dataset retains in-frame rearrangements with V and J assigned. A fraction of the clones does not appear; measured against another copy, unresolved V genes explain less than half of the discrepancy, and the remainder lacks a known reason. The V and J calls and the clone size are those of that table, but D and trimming were determined from the DNA. This sample holds about 120,000 clones; over 65% were observed only once. The top ten clonotypes cover about 3.5% of the sample.

From a lookup of the germline V gene, CDR1 and CDR2 are SNHLY and FYNNEI. The CDR3 numbers 15 residues from cysteine through phenylalanine. The entry retains the CDR3 DNA only, 45 bases that are in frame from base 1. V is trimmed back by 5 bases and J by 4 bases, and the junction contains 3 bases that no gene match accounts for. About this clone: This receptor's antigen is unknown. No base-level quality is on record; no much larger clone is a single base apart.

General conclusions and limits of the study: Because HLA typing was missing for some donors at each locus, association tests included only the typed subset. The study gave a list of 150 to 200 TCR beta chains associated with cytomegalovirus. A later analysis found that TCR association rates varied across HLA loci, with DRB1 alleles showing the most associated TCRs and HLA-C alleles the fewest. The sequencing pipeline was judged likely to have produced a cluster of highly shared sequence variants as a technical artifact. This cohort had only TCR beta chains sequenced, and the lack of alpha or paired-chain data limited which features could be detected. A further reported finding was that TCR beta sequences accurately predicted the HLA-A and HLA-B alleles for most subjects in the first cohort. Compared with the approximately 710-donor mean, donors in an Asian-associated ancestry cluster had fewer N-insertions in productive TCRs, according to a later genetic analysis. Several of the top co-occurrence clusters appeared to be linked to parvovirus B19, influenza, CMV and Epstein-Barr virus, according to a later analysis. The authors suggested that the approach could potentially be extended to other disease states and immunological phenotypes. Strong co-occurrence of HLA alleles, especially DR and DQ, made assigning TCR associations to individual alleles difficult. Presence/absence analyses assumed roughly uniform sequencing depth across donors, an assumption that may not hold. In a later analysis, HLA-associated TCR beta chains showed more clonal expansion and lower generation probabilities than non-associated chains that were equally common. Some IMGT-functional V segments, including TRBV6-2 and TRBV6-3, could not be told apart with the 87-base-pair reads, so those segments were excluded. A later analysis associated about 17,000 TCR beta sequences with specific HLA alleles at a false discovery rate of 0.05. Most TCR sequences were observed very rarely across donors, whereas some public TCRs were present in many individuals. In an earlier analysis of roughly 500 of the donors, most TCR beta V segments appeared in productive rearrangements about 90% or about 30% of the time, broadly matching IMGT annotations. Cytomegalovirus status was reported to be diagnosed by the classifier with high specificity and sensitivity in both the original and validation cohorts. A later analysis found that most CMV-associated TCR beta chains appeared HLA-restricted, with HLA associations seemingly driven largely by CMV exposure. In vitro tests confirmed that three of the cytomegalovirus-associated TCR beta chains recognize cytomegalovirus antigens. In a later genetic analysis, a missense DCLRE1C variant was associated with V-gene and J-gene trimming of TCR beta chains, and the association was replicated in an independent cohort. The only immune exposure information available for the cohort was CMV serostatus. Because counts were too low, seventeen rarely observed V segments, including chromosome 9 orphons, were left out of the earlier analysis of 587 of the donors. Correlated functional status among segregating V segments might reflect linkage disequilibrium, but an unknown experimental factor could not be ruled out.

This sequence was found in a woman aged 25 to 39 in good health and CMV-seropositive. The sequence links TRBV2 to TRBJ2-1, with 12 bases aligning to TRBD2. Material: PBMCs. The CDR3 here reads CASSKTSGGYNEQFF. DNA sequence: TGTGCCAGCAGTAAGACTAGCGGGGGATACAATGAGCAGTTCTTC.